These 4 T cell receptor beta chains came from one sample sequenced in a study of cytomegalovirus exposure and HLA in healthy donors. PCR amplification relied on 60 Vbeta primers (plus 13 Jbeta primers). Produced via immunoSEQ multiplex PCR; TCRdb's table is partial and in-frame only. The table includes fewer than 350,000 clones, approximately 90% detected once. Sequences were obtained from PBMCs. The source is a woman aged 18 to 35 in good health and CMV-seronegative.

This rearrangement joins TRBV30 to TRBJ1-5; 8 positions match TRBD1. The CDR3 totals 16 residues. Losses at the gene ends were 5 bases for V and 1 base for J; bases not matched to a gene: 10. CDR1 is GTSNPN and CDR2 is SVGIG in the germline V gene (reference sequence). CDR3 region: CAWGQGGVWSNQPQHF. The CDR3 bases are TGTGCCTGGGGACAGGGTGGAGTGTGGAGCAATCAGCCCCAGCATTTT.

A note on this clone: The sample has other DNA sequences that encode this CDR3 too. The rearrangement uses TRBV9 and TRBJ1-1; tentatively, D is TRBD1 (5 bases). V was cut by 2 bases and J by 4 bases, with 6 bases left in between. The V gene's germline CDR1 is SGDLS and CDR2 YYNGEE. CDR3 length: 12 amino acids. The CDR3 here is CASSVGGTEAFF. In DNA form, the CDR3 reads TGTGCCAGCAGCGTCGGGGGCACTGAAGCTTTCTTT.

The table lists this clone with a count of one. The rearrangement uses TRBV7-8 and TRBJ2-5; 13 bases match TRBD2. The V gene end was trimmed by 4 bases and the J gene end by 1 base; junction bases not matched to a gene: 3. Germline-derived CDR1 and CDR2 are SGHVS and FQNEAQ. The CDR3 is 16 residues long. The CDR3 region has the DNA TGTGCCAGCAGCTCGACTAGCGGGGGGTTCCAAGAGACCCAGTACTTC. It yields the protein CASSSTSGGFQETQYF.

The chain recombines TRBV5-1 with TRBJ2-1; 7 nucleotides line up with TRBD2. This CDR3 has 15 residues. In germline, CDR1 is SGHRS, CDR2 YFSETQ. The trim removed 4 bases at V and 5 bases at J, leaving 9 bases unmatched. The CDR3 region is CASSPDSGADNEQFF. DNA of the CDR3: TGCGCCAGCAGCCCCGACAGCGGGGCGGACAATGAGCAGTTCTTC.